A selection of T cell receptor beta chains follows, all from one sample in a study of blood T cell repertoires in COVID-19. Profiling relied on immunoSEQ multiplex PCR, and the TCRdb table lists in-frame clones only, not all of them. The table lists about 210,000 clones, approximately 80% of them singletons. The sample was PBMCs or T cells enriched from blood (not recorded which). The receptors originated from a middle-aged man who had recovered from COVID-19. Each CDR3 is given with its conserved first and last residue. D genes are given only for firm matches. Expanded clones get a size class; other rows say once, few or many, or leave the size out.

TRBV10-3	TRBJ2-1	18	TRBD2	NA	TGTGCCATCAGTGACCTAGCGGAGCGACAGAGCTCCTACAATGAGCAGTTCTTC	CAISDLAERQSSYNEQFF
TRBV11-2	TRBJ1-1	12	NA	NA	TGTGCCAGCAGCGAGGGACCCGGGGGAGCTTTCTTT	CASSEGPGGAFF
TRBV6-1	TRBJ1-6	14	NA	few	TGTGCCAGCAGTGACGGGGTGGCTGGTTCACCCCTCCACTTT	CASSDGVAGSPLHF
TRBV19	TRBJ1-2	12	NA	once	TGTGCCAGTACGGGGGACGCGTATGGCTACACCTTC	CASTGDAYGYTF
TRBV9	TRBJ1-3	14	NA	NA	TGTGCCAGCGCCCTCGGAGGGGGGGCGAACACCATATATTTT	CASALGGGANTIYF
TRBV6-4	TRBJ1-6	13	NA	NA	TGTGCCAGCAGTGACGAGGCGGGTTCACCCCTCCACTTT	CASSDEAGSPLHF
TRBV7-2	TRBJ1-2	15	NA	NA	TGTGCCAGCAGCTTAATGGGCAGGGCACCCTATGGCTACACCTTC	CASSLMGRAPYGYTF
TRBV9	TRBJ2-7	14	NA	NA	TGTGCCAGCAGCTTTAGTTCCGAAACGGACGAGCAGTACTTC	CASSFSSETDEQYF
TRBV25-1	TRBJ2-3	16	NA	once	TGTGCCAGCAGTGAATTTCAGGGGCGCGGCACAGATACGCAGTATTTT	CASSEFQGRGTDTQYF
TRBV25-1	TRBJ1-2	17	TRBD1	NA	TGTGCCAGCAGCGTGAGGGGACAGGGGATGTTGGTAGGCGGCTACACCTTC	CASSVRGQGMLVGGYTF
TRBV2	TRBJ1-5	15	NA	NA	TGTGCCAGCAGTGCTTACAGGGATAGCAATCAGCCCCAGCATTTT	CASSAYRDSNQPQHF
TRBV5-6	TRBJ1-5	14	TRBD1	NA	TGTGCCAGCAGCCGTGGACAGGGGGGCCGGCCCCAGCATTTT	CASSRGQGGRPQHF
TRBV29-1	TRBJ2-2	13	NA	few	TGCAGCGGCCTACAGGGTGTCTCCGGGGAGCTGTTTTTT	CSGLQGVSGELFF
TRBV4-1	TRBJ2-5	18	TRBD2	NA	TGCGCCAGCAGCCACCCCCCCCGGACTAGGAGTCTGATCGAGACCCAGTACTTC	CASSHPPRTRSLIETQYF
TRBV5-6	TRBJ2-1	16	TRBD2	once	TGTGCCAGCAGCTGGTCATTAGCTAGCGGGACCAATGAGCAGTTCTTC	CASSWSLASGTNEQFF
TRBV5-1	TRBJ1-6	15	TRBD1	NA	TGCGCCAGCAGCTTCCGGGACAGGGACGATTCACCCCTCCACTTT	CASSFRDRDDSPLHF
TRBV7-9	TRBJ2-1	15	TRBD2	NA	TGTGCCAGCAGTTCATCCCGACTAGCGGGAGATGAGCAGTTCTTC	CASSSSRLAGDEQFF
TRBV3-1/TRBV3-2	TRBJ1-2	15	TRBD1	NA	TGTGCCAGCAGCCAAGTACCGGGACAGGGATATGGCTACACCTTC	CASSQVPGQGYGYTF
TRBV12-3/TRBV12-4	TRBJ2-7	11	NA	once	TGTGCCAGCACCCTCTCCTACGAGCAGTACTTC	CASTLSYEQYF
TRBV4-1	TRBJ1-5	14	TRBD1	NA	TGCGCCAGCAGCCTGGACAGGGTCAATCAGCCCCAGCATTTT	CASSLDRVNQPQHF
TRBV2	TRBJ1-5	15	TRBD1	NA	TGTGCCAGCAGAGCACCGGGACAGGGTGGCCAGCCCCAGCATTTT	CASRAPGQGGQPQHF
TRBV2	TRBJ1-1	12	NA	NA	TGTGCCAGCAGTGTGGCAAACACTGAAGCTTTCTTT	CASSVANTEAFF
TRBV7-8	TRBJ2-1	17	TRBD2	NA	TGTGCCAGCAGCCGAGGACTAGCGGGAGATAATAAGGATGAGCAGTTCTTC	CASSRGLAGDNKDEQFF
TRBV6-6	TRBJ1-5	14	NA	once	TGTGCCAGCAGTTATTCGTACCAGGGTCAGCCCCAGCATTTT	CASSYSYQGQPQHF
TRBV15	TRBJ2-1	13	TRBD1	NA	TGTGCCACCAGCAGAGTCAGGGGGAATGAGCAGTTCTTC	CATSRVRGNEQFF
TRBV6-6	TRBJ1-2	16	TRBD1	NA	TGTGCCAGCAGTTTATCGGACAGGGCGGAGTTCTATGGCTACACCTTC	CASSLSDRAEFYGYTF
TRBV7-9	TRBJ2-2	16	NA	NA	TGTGCCAGCAGCTCCCGCGCGGGGGCCTACACCGGGGAGCTGTTTTTT	CASSSRAGAYTGELFF
TRBV11-2	TRBJ2-2	16	NA	NA	TGTGCCAGCAGCTTGGTCGGGGGAGCAAGTTTCGGGGAGCTGTTTTTT	CASSLVGGASFGELFF
TRBV5-1	TRBJ2-6	16	TRBD1	NA	TGCGCCAGCAGCTTGGTGACAGGGTCTGGGGCCAACGTCCTGACTTTC	CASSLVTGSGANVLTF